The clone carrying this T cell receptor (beta chain) was counted only a few times. Antigen specificity is unknown. The data were taken from a study of post-analysis software for immune sequencing data. General observations from the study: Same-batch samples co-clustered strongly by F measure. In patients, TRBV5-6, TRBV5-1 and TRBV20-1 belonged to four or five TRBV segments found more frequently than in controls. Significantly lower normalized Chao1 diversity was found in patients with multiple sclerosis relative to controls.

The TCR beta cDNA libraries contained unique molecular identifiers. Once about 0.85 to 11 million T cells were used, about half a million cDNA molecules resulted. TCRdb called the PCR reads again in MiXCR, with one record for every CDR3 protein. The sample includes 820,000 or so distinct CDR3 sequences, 53% seen only once; the top ten take about 4.8%. Looked up from germline, CDR1 is LGHDT and CDR2 is YNNKEL (reference sequence). Deletions cut 4 bases from V and 6 bases from J, with 7 bases between. CDR3 length: 11 residues. The sequenced material came from blood. The TCR sequence derives from a girl aged 5 to 17 with multiple sclerosis. The chain couples TRBV3-1 to TRBJ2-7, with unresolved D. CDR3 residues: CASSRASEQYF. CDR3 sequence (DNA): TGTGCCAGCAGCCGAGCAAGCGAGCAGTACTTC.